A single sample is the source of the 2 T cell receptor beta chains below, sequenced in a study of shared clonotypes between healthy human individuals. Clones were read by immunoSEQ multiplex PCR, and TCRdb kept only the in-frame ones, dropping some. The sample yields some 1,600,000 clones, around 98% seen once. The sample was naive CD4+ T cells sorted from blood. Subset reported: CD45RA+ positively selected. These receptors all come from a man under 40 in good health.

The chain carries TRBV11-2 and TRBJ2-7, with D perhaps given as TRBD1 or TRBD2 (5 bases each). The CDR3 runs 11 residues. Per germline, CDR1 SGHAT and CDR2 FQNNGV. V lost 5 bases to trimming and J lost 6 bases, with 8 bases between them. CDR3 coding DNA: TGTGCCAGCAGCCCGGGGCGCGAGCAGTACTTC. It is translated as CASSPGREQYF.

J is TRBJ1-1 and V is TRBV4-3; D call uncertain. V was trimmed by 0 bases and J by 0 bases, leaving 14 bases between them. Germline V gene data show CDR1 as LGHNA and CDR2 as YSLEER. This CDR3 is 17 amino acids long. CDR3 in amino acids: CASSQDMSAGVNTEAFF. The CDR3 nucleotides read TGCGCCAGCAGCCAAGACATGTCGGCAGGAGTGAACACTGAAGCTTTCTTT.